The 30 T cell receptor beta chains given below trace back to one sample, sequenced in a study of cytomegalovirus exposure and HLA in healthy donors. The PCR contained 60 Vbeta and 13 Jbeta primers. TCRdb keeps only in-frame clones here, not all; method: immunoSEQ multiplex PCR. The sample records some 98,000 clones, around a tenth being singletons. Sequenced material: PBMCs. Receptors were obtained from a man aged 50-59 years in good health and CMV-seropositive.

The chain carries TRBV11-2 and TRBJ2-2; D possibly corresponds to TRBD1 (6 bases). Trimming removed 6 bases at V and 7 bases at J, with 12 bases between. CDR3 length: 13 amino acids. Germline CDR1 reads SGHAT; CDR2 reads FQNNGV. Written as DNA, the CDR3 is TGTGCCAGCAGTCAGGGGTGGGGCGGGGAGCTGTTTTTT. This gives the protein CASSQGWGGELFF.

This clone was detected only a few times. The rearrangement links TRBV21-1 to TRBJ2-1; TRBD2 is the table's D call, not checked against the DNA. TRBV21-1 is listed as a pseudogene. The CDR3 runs to 14 residues. Written as DNA, the CDR3 is TGTGCCAGCACCCATGACTGGAGGTACAATGAGCAGTTCTTC. Translated: CASTHDWRYNEQFF.

The chain joins TRBV5-1 to TRBJ2-1, with D perhaps TRBD2 (5 bases). CDR1 and CDR2 from the germline V gene are SGHRS and YFSETQ. Trimming pared 4 bases from V and 0 bases from J, leaving 11 bases between. CDR3 length: 15 residues. CDR3 DNA sequence: TGCGCCAGCAGCCGGACGGGGAGCTCCTACAATGAGCAGTTCTTC. It specifies CASSRTGSSYNEQFF.

This clone has more than one count but fewer than ten. This chain links TRBV4-3 with TRBJ1-5; D gene uncertain. CDR1 and CDR2 from the germline V gene are LGHNA and YSLEER. The V gene lost 0 bases and the J gene lost 1 base, with 13 bases spanning the gap. The CDR3 contains 17 residues. Here the CDR3 reads CASSQDIAGGSNQPQHF. The CDR3 DNA is TGCGCCAGCAGCCAAGATATTGCGGGCGGGAGCAATCAGCCCCAGCATTTT.

This clone has more than one count but fewer than ten. A much larger clone differs from this one at a single base, so this may be a read error. Different DNA sequences within this sample yield the same CDR3. The gene calls are TRBV30 and TRBJ2-1; possibly TRBD2 for D (5 bases). Per the germline V gene, CDR1 is GTSNPN and CDR2 is SVGIG (reference sequence). This CDR3 has 11 residues. CDR3 DNA sequence: TGCGCCTGGAGTGCGTTGTCTAGCCGGTTCTTC. Amino acid sequence: CAWSALSSRFF.

The gene calls are TRBV4-2 and TRBJ2-7; D gene unclear. This CDR3 spans 14 amino acids. V dropped 1 base and J dropped 0 bases, with 7 bases sitting between them. CDR1 and CDR2 (germline): LGHNA, YNFKEQ. The chain's CDR3 is CASSQARGSYEQYF. The DNA of the CDR3 is TGTGCCAGCAGCCAAGCTAGAGGCTCCTACGAGCAGTACTTC.

CDR3 sequence (DNA): TGTGCCAGCAGTCCCGGGACTAGCGGTCCCTACGAGCAGTACTTC. The encoded protein is CASSPGTSGPYEQYF. The chain couples TRBV6-5 to TRBJ2-7; 11 bases match TRBD2. Germline V gene data show CDR1 as MNHEY and CDR2 as SVGAGI. V gave up 5 bases and J gave up 2 bases; unmatched junction bases: 5. The CDR3 consists of 15 residues.

This clone was seen more than once but under ten times. The chain's CDR3 is CASSIWTGNYNEQFF. DNA of the CDR3: TGTGCCAGTAGTATTTGGACAGGGAACTACAATGAGCAGTTCTTC. The chain employs TRBV19 and TRBJ2-1, with 8 bases lining up with TRBD1. Trimming at V came to 3 bases and at J to 3 bases, leaving 4 bases not matched to a gene. This CDR3 region has 15 residues. Germline assignment: CDR1 LNHDA and CDR2 SQIVND (reference sequence).

This clone was counted between two and nine times. The chain carries TRBV19 and TRBJ2-7; 7 bases agree with TRBD1. Germline V gene sequence: CDR1 LNHDA, CDR2 SQIVND (reference sequence). With 3 bases clipped from V and 0 bases from J, the junction kept 2 bases outside the gene matches. The CDR3 length is 14 residues. CDR3 region: CASSMTGSSYEQYF. The CDR3 bases are TGTGCCAGTAGTATGACAGGGAGCTCCTACGAGCAGTACTTC.

A few counts support this clone. The genes are TRBV27 and TRBJ2-1, with 8 bases aligning to TRBD1. In germline, CDR1 is MNHEY, CDR2 SMNVEV (reference sequence). J lost 8 bases, V lost 3 bases, and 9 bases had no gene match. The CDR3 contains 15 residues. The CDR3 loop is CASSLYTGGMDEQFF. The CDR3 DNA follows: TGTGCCAGCAGTTTGTACACAGGGGGTATGGATGAGCAGTTCTTC.

The rearrangement links TRBV7-6 to TRBJ2-2; 7 bases line up with TRBD2. Per germline, CDR1 SGHVS and CDR2 FNYEAQ. The J segment lost 1 base and the V segment lost 5 bases, leaving 10 bases of the junction unmatched. The CDR3 has 17 residues. The CDR3 loop is CASSQVRGTGNTGELFF. CDR3 DNA: TGTGCCAGCAGCCAAGTGCGGGGGACGGGGAACACCGGGGAGCTGTTTTTT.

This clone has just a few counts. The chain carries TRBV5-4 and TRBJ2-7, with 11 bases identical to TRBD1. The CDR3 consists of 16 residues. V lost 1 base and J lost 6; bases outside the gene matches: 9. Germline-derived CDR1 and CDR2 are SGHNT and YYREEE (reference sequence). The CDR3 here is CASSLHPRTGGSEQYF. The CDR3 DNA reads as TGTGCCAGCAGCTTGCACCCCCGGACAGGGGGCTCCGAGCAGTACTTC.

This clone has just a few counts. This chain links TRBV28 with TRBJ2-1; 9 positions match TRBD2. The CDR3 length is 14 residues. CDR1 and CDR2 (germline): MDHEN, SYDVKM. Germline trimming cut 3 bases from V and 6 bases from J; bases unmatched to any gene: 3. The CDR3 DNA sequence: TGTGCCAGCAGTTTTCTAGCGGGAACCAATGAGCAGTTCTTC. This translates into CASSFLAGTNEQFF.

This clone was seen only a few times. This chain joins TRBV19 and TRBJ1-2; 8 nucleotides align to TRBD1. The germline V gene has CDR1 LNHDA and CDR2 SQIVND (reference sequence). V shed 7 bases and J 3 bases; nucleotides not matched to a gene: 22. The CDR3 runs to 19 residues. The CDR3, as DNA: TGTGCCAGTAATATGGGGGCCGCGAGGACAGGGCGGAAGGACTATGGCTACACCTTC. Its translation is CASNMGAARTGRKDYGYTF.

The chain links TRBV9 to TRBJ2-7; a weak D match, TRBD2 (6 bases). This CDR3 is 14 amino acids long. V was pared by 3 bases and J by 6 bases, with 16 bases between. Looked up from germline, CDR1 is SGDLS and CDR2 is YYNGEE. CDR3 sequence: CASSAGLGRSEQYF. The CDR3 bases are TGTGCCAGCAGCGCGGGACTCGGTCGGTCCGAGCAGTACTTC.

This clone was detected a few times. The J gene is TRBJ2-2, the V gene TRBV5-1; 11 bases match TRBD1. This CDR3 is 16 amino acids long. The V and J ends lost 5 bases and 6 bases, in that order; junction bases with no gene match: 9. The germline CDR1 and CDR2 sequences are SGHRS and YFSETQ. CDR3 protein: CASRTVGQGVAGELFF. The CDR3 DNA sequence: TGCGCCAGCAGAACGGTGGGACAGGGGGTAGCCGGGGAGCTGTTTTTT.

The rearrangement uses TRBV19 and TRBJ2-3; 14 bases match TRBD2. Germline CDR1 LNHDA, CDR2 SQIVND (reference sequence). J lost 3 bases, V lost 0 bases, and 2 bases had no gene match. This CDR3 spans 17 amino acids. CDR3 nucleotide sequence: TGTGCCAGTAGTATAGAGACTAGCGGGAGGGGGACAGATACGCAGTATTTT. This codes for CASSIETSGRGTDTQYF.

A few counts support this clone. The chain recombines TRBV18 with TRBJ1-1; D perhaps matches TRBD1 (5 bases). CDR3 length: 15 amino acids. Germline V gene data show CDR1 as KGHSH and CDR2 as LQKENI. V was clipped by 8 bases and J by 0 bases, with 16 bases between them. The CDR3 reads CASHRQLSMNTEAFF. Written as DNA, the CDR3 is TGTGCCAGCCATAGACAGTTATCCATGAACACTGAAGCTTTCTTT.

V gene TRBV28 combines with J gene TRBJ2-7; 8 bases align to TRBD2. The V gene's germline CDR1 is MDHEN and CDR2 SYDVKM. There are 15 residues in the CDR3. The V segment lost 4 bases and the J segment 5 bases; nucleotides outside the gene matches: 10. The chain's CDR3 is CASSWRGTSKDEQYF. CDR3 DNA sequence: TGTGCCAGCAGTTGGCGGGGGACTAGTAAAGACGAGCAGTACTTC.

This clone has only a few counts. The rearrangement links TRBV28 to TRBJ2-1, with D perhaps matching TRBD2 (5 bases). Trimming removed 2 bases at V and 9 bases at J, with 14 bases between. The V gene's germline CDR1 is MDHEN and CDR2 SYDVKM. CDR3 length: 14 amino acids. The CDR3 DNA follows: TGTGCCAGCAGTTTAAGTCTAGCCGTTGTTGAGCAGTTCTTC. Protein product: CASSLSLAVVEQFF.

At least ten counts were recorded for this clone. The rearrangement links TRBV28 to TRBJ2-1, with D perhaps matching TRBD2 (6 bases). This CDR3 has 15 residues. Germline loops: CDR1 MDHEN, CDR2 SYDVKM. V gave up 4 bases and J gave up 3 bases, with 13 bases separating them. The CDR3 nucleotides read TGTGCCAGCAGTTCCATGGGGACTGTCTACAATGAGCAGTTCTTC. Translation: CASSSMGTVYNEQFF. The variable domain in full, with the rest retrieved from reference TRBV28 and TRBJ2-1, is DVKVTQSSRYLVKRTGEKVFLECVQDMDHENMFWYRQDPGLGLRLIYFSYDVKMKEKGDIPEGYSVSREKKERFSLILESASTNQTSMYLCASSSMGTVYNEQFFGPGTRLTVL.

The chain combines TRBV7-9 with TRBJ2-1, with 7 bases lining up with TRBD2. Germline loops: CDR1 SEHNR, CDR2 FQNEAQ (reference sequence). The CDR3 covers 14 residues. Germline trimming cut 0 bases from V and 8 bases from J; bases unmatched to any gene: 4. In DNA form, the CDR3 reads TGTGCCAGCAGCTTAGCGGGAGGGCCCTATGAGCAGTTCTTC. The encoded protein is CASSLAGGPYEQFF.

The genes are TRBV10-2 and TRBJ1-5; D gene unclear. Germline V lookup: CDR1 WSHSY, CDR2 SAAADI. CDR3 length: 15 residues. Trimming stripped 3 bases from V and 5 bases from J, with 14 bases between. This chain's CDR3 is CASSDGQSKYQPQHF. The CDR3 bases are TGCGCCAGCAGTGATGGTCAGTCGAAATATCAGCCCCAGCATTTT.

This clone was seen a handful of times. This rearrangement joins TRBV11-3 to TRBJ2-1; D possibly corresponds to TRBD2 (5 bases). V lost 0 bases and J 8 bases, leaving 11 bases between the germline ends. The V gene's germline CDR1 is SGHNT and CDR2 YENEEA. CDR3 length: 14 residues. The CDR3 region is CASSLEGAADEQFF. The CDR3 bases are TGTGCCAGCAGCTTAGAAGGAGCGGCCGATGAGCAGTTCTTC.

This clone appeared a few times. The rearrangement links TRBV11-3 to TRBJ2-3; no clear D. The CDR3 is 16 amino acids. The germline gives CDR1 SGHNT, CDR2 YENEEA. Trimming cost V 5 bases and J 0 bases, with 15 bases left between them. The DNA for the CDR3 is TGTGCCAGCAGCGACCGACAATTAGATAGCACAGATACGCAGTATTTT. Its protein is CASSDRQLDSTDTQYF.

This chain links TRBV7-9 with TRBJ2-7; D may be TRBD2 (5 bases). Germline-derived CDR1 and CDR2 are SEHNR and FQNEAQ (reference sequence). This CDR3 has 14 amino acids. V was pared by 1 base and J by 7 bases, with 14 bases between. CDR3 residues: CASSLDSGFGEQYF. The CDR3 DNA sequence: TGTGCCAGCAGCTTAGACTCGGGGTTTGGGGAGCAGTACTTC.

V gene TRBV5-1 combines with J gene TRBJ1-6, with D hard to call. The CDR3 is 14 residues long. The V gene's germline CDR1 is SGHRS and CDR2 YFSETQ. The V gene lost 4 bases and the J gene lost 7 bases, with 12 bases spanning the gap. Here the CDR3 DNA reads TGCGCCAGCAGCCGGGAGGGTCTGAATTCACCCCTCCACTTT. This sequence encodes CASSREGLNSPLHF.

This clone has a handful of counts. The V and J genes are TRBV5-5 and TRBJ1-2; the match to TRBD1 covers 10 bases. The J segment lost 13 bases and the V segment lost 4 bases, leaving 13 bases of the junction unmatched. The CDR3 contains 14 residues. Germline lookup yields CDR1 SGHKS and CDR2 YYEKEE (reference sequence). CDR3 protein: CASSPAAGTGECTF. The CDR3 DNA reads as TGTGCCAGCAGCCCAGCAGCCGGGACAGGGGAATGCACCTTC.

The J gene is TRBJ1-1, the V gene TRBV6-6; a weak D match, TRBD1 (5 bases). The germline V and J ends were trimmed by 0 bases and 1 base, with 9 bases remaining between them. Germline V CDR1 and CDR2: MNHNY, SVGAGI (reference sequence). The CDR3 totals 15 residues. The CDR3, as DNA: TGTGCCAGCAGTTACTCGCCGGGGGAGAACACTGAAGCTTTCTTT. Its translation: CASSYSPGENTEAFF.

This clone was counted many times. V is TRBV7-2 and J is TRBJ2-7; 7 bases are shared with TRBD1. This CDR3 is built from 15 residues. Germline loops: CDR1 SGHTA, CDR2 FQGNSA. V was clipped by 5 bases and J by 2 bases; unmatched bases: 9. The CDR3 nucleotides read TGTGCCAGCAGCGCCCACGGGACAGCCACCTACGAGCAGTACTTC. This codes for CASSAHGTATYEQYF.